A single sample gave rise to the 3 T cell receptor beta chains below, sequenced in a study of T-cell memory formation after mild COVID-19. MiXCR, run by TCRdb on the 5' RACE reads, gives a single entry per CDR3 protein. This table holds around 470,000 distinct CDR3 sequences, about 20% found once. Specimen: PBMCs or a T cell subset sorted from them (not recorded which). These receptors were taken from an adult woman who had mild COVID-19 (a few samples of this study predate the infection). Cell type and time point are not known.

The table lists this clonotype with a few counts. The rearrangement uses TRBV12-3 or TRBV12-4 and TRBJ1-4; 7 positions match TRBD1. V shed 0 bases, J shed 13 bases, and the junction held 8 bases outside the gene matches. The CDR3 totals 14 residues. In DNA, the CDR3 is TGTGCCAGCAGTTTAGCACACAGACCAGGGGGACTGTTTTTT. It translates to CASSLAHRPGGLFF.

This rearrangement joins TRBV7-2 to TRBJ2-5; the D is unclear. Germline values: CDR1 SGHTA, CDR2 FQGNSA. This CDR3 region has 13 residues. V lost 5 bases, J lost 5 bases, and 12 bases lay in between. In nucleotides, the CDR3 is TGTGCCAGCAGCCCTCGTCCTAGGGAGACCCAGTACTTC. This translates into CASSPRPRETQYF.

This clonotype has only a few counts. The CDR3 protein is CASRQKGLTYNEQFF. CDR3 DNA: TGTGCCAGCAGGCAAAAGGGACTAACCTACAATGAGCAGTTCTTC. The J gene is TRBJ2-1, the V gene TRBV7-2, with 7 bases aligning to TRBD2. The CDR3 is made up of 15 amino acids. J lost 2 bases, V lost 6 bases, and 7 bases had no gene match. Germline lookup yields CDR1 SGHTA and CDR2 FQGNSA.